This TCR beta chain was recovered during a study of shared clonotypes between healthy human individuals. Study-wide results and limits: Expectations were that clonotype sharing among donors would be affected by sequencing depth.

Every immunoSEQ plate was one replicate of a subset's evenly spread DNA. Clones were read by immunoSEQ multiplex PCR, and TCRdb kept only the in-frame ones, dropping some. The sample has some 1 million clones; 70% to 80% are singletons. V lost 7 bases and J lost 0; bases outside the gene matches: 17. Germline V gene lookup returns CDR1 LNHDA and CDR2 SQIVND (reference sequence). The CDR3 consists of 19 residues. About this clone itself: Its matching antigen is unknown.

The sequenced material came from memory CD4+ T cells sorted from blood. Documented subset: CD45RA-negative fraction. This clonotype was obtained from a man younger than 35 in good health. V usage is TRBV19 and J usage is TRBJ1-2, with 10 bases matching TRBD1. This CDR3 is CASTKRAGTGASANYGYTF. For the CDR3, the DNA is TGTGCCAGTACCAAACGGGCCGGGACAGGGGCCTCAGCTAACTATGGCTACACCTTC.